In its sample, the clone carrying this TCR beta chain was seen a few times. The sample is drawn from a study of T-cell reconstitution after alpha-beta-depleted transplantation in children. A TCRbeta library incorporating unique molecular identifiers was prepared. TCRdb fed the PCR reads into MiXCR, producing one record per CDR3 protein. In the table there are about 500,000 distinct CDR3 sequences, around a third of which are singletons. Germline V gene data show CDR1 as MNHEY and CDR2 as SMNVEV (reference sequence). The ends were cut back, 5 bases at V and 12 bases at J, with 22 bases in the middle. The CDR3 contains 14 residues.

This clonotype was sampled from a human donor who donated a stem cell graft to a child with aplastic anemia. The chain is built from TRBV27 and TRBJ1-2, with unresolved D. Sequencing used PBMCs from the stem cell graft donor, obtained from the stem cell graft. CDR3 DNA sequence: TGTGCCAGCAGTCCACTCGGATCTCCCGAATTGCACACCTTC. Amino acid sequence: CASSPLGSPELHTF.